These 25 T cell receptor beta chains were all obtained from the same sample, sequenced in a study of technical replicates of blood from a few donors. The repertoire was sequenced with immunoSEQ multiplex PCR; TCRdb's copy has only in-frame clones and lacks some. The data hold 70,000 to 80,000 clones, with nearly 98% observed a single time. Sequenced: T cells isolated from PBMCs. Receptor source: a human donor in good health.

The chain links TRBV4-1 to TRBJ2-7; the D gene is possibly TRBD2 (5 bases). CDR3 length: 16 residues. CDR1 is MGHRA, CDR2 YSYEKL, per germline. Deletions cut 6 bases from V and 4 bases from J, with 22 bases between. The chain's CDR3 is CASSPGGGSTGYEQYF. The CDR3 DNA reads TGCGCCAGCAGTCCAGGCGGCGGATCTACGGGGTACGAGCAGTACTTC.

V is TRBV7-9 and J is TRBJ1-6; the match to TRBD1 covers 7 bases. This CDR3 is built from 15 residues. The J segment lost 10 bases and the V segment lost 1 base, leaving 7 bases of the junction unmatched. Looked up from germline, CDR1 is SEHNR and CDR2 is FQNEAQ (reference sequence). The CDR3 DNA is TGTGCCAGCAGCTTAGTCGGCAGGGGGTGGTCACCCCTCCACTTT. Translated, it gives CASSLVGRGWSPLHF.

This clone was observed once. This chain uses TRBV10-1 with TRBJ2-7; 12 bases fit TRBD2. Germline CDR1 WNHNN, CDR2 SYGVQD (reference sequence). V shed 0 bases, J shed 3 bases, and the junction held 0 bases outside the gene matches. This CDR3 contains 15 residues. The CDR3 is CASSESTSGSYEQYF. The CDR3, as DNA: TGCGCCAGCAGTGAGTCGACTAGCGGGAGCTACGAGCAGTACTTC.

CDR3 protein: CASSTDRGRDGEQYF. CDR3 bases: TGTGCCAGCAGCACGGACAGGGGGCGCGATGGCGAGCAGTACTTC. The genes are TRBV13 and TRBJ2-7; the match to TRBD1 covers 11 bases. CDR1 is PRHDT, CDR2 FYEKMQ, per germline (reference sequence). The ends lost 5 bases at V and 6 bases at J; junction bases unmatched: 9. The CDR3 covers 15 residues.

The chain recombines TRBV5-4 with TRBJ2-4, with D possibly matching TRBD2 (5 bases). The CDR3 runs to 12 residues. With 5 bases removed from V and 9 bases from J, the gap between germline ends came to 12 bases. Germline CDR1 is SGHNT and CDR2 is YYREEE (reference sequence). CDR3 bases: TGTGCCAGCAGTTCTCCCCGGGGCATTCAGTACTTC. This codes for CASSSPRGIQYF.

This clone was seen a single time. The J gene is TRBJ2-7, the V gene TRBV28; 9 bases are shared with TRBD2. The CDR3 covers 14 residues. V shed 3 bases and J 8 bases; nucleotides not matched to a gene: 8. Germline assignment: CDR1 MDHEN and CDR2 SYDVKM. This CDR3 reads CASSFGSGSQKQYF. CDR3 DNA sequence: TGTGCCAGCAGTTTCGGTAGCGGGAGTCAAAAGCAGTACTTC.

The CDR3 DNA follows: TGTGCCAGCGGTGATACCGCGAGGGTCGAGCAGTACTTC. This sequence encodes CASGDTARVEQYF. The gene calls are TRBV27 and TRBJ2-7; maybe TRBD2 (5 bases). The CDR3 is 13 residues long. In germline, CDR1 is MNHEY, CDR2 SMNVEV (reference sequence). V shed 8 bases and J shed 6 bases, with 17 bases lying between them.

V gene TRBV7-9 combines with J gene TRBJ2-7; a possible D gene is TRBD1 (5 bases). The CDR3 totals 12 residues. The germline gives CDR1 SEHNR, CDR2 FQNEAQ (reference sequence). V lost 6 bases, J lost 3 bases, and 9 bases lay in between. In DNA, the CDR3 is TGTGCCAGCAGACCCGACAGCTACGAGCAGTACTTC. Translated: CASRPDSYEQYF.

The chain has TRBV19 and TRBJ1-1; D remains unclear. Germline V gene sequence: CDR1 LNHDA, CDR2 SQIVND (reference sequence). CDR3 length: 14 amino acids. Trimming took 1 base from V and 7 from J, leaving 13 bases between them. The DNA of the CDR3 is TGTGCCAGTAGTATAGCTGAGAACCGGGGTGAAGCTTTCTTT. This encodes CASSIAENRGEAFF.

This chain links TRBV6-6 with TRBJ1-2; possibly TRBD1 for D (5 bases). This CDR3 contains 13 residues. Trimming cost V 4 bases and J 4 bases, with 10 bases left between them. Looked up from germline, CDR1 is MNHNY and CDR2 is SVGAGI (reference sequence). In nucleotides, the CDR3 is TGTGCCAGCAGTTTTCAGGGCCCCTATGGCTACACCTTC. It encodes CASSFQGPYGYTF.

This clone is a singleton in its sample. Here the CDR3 DNA reads TGTGCCAGCAGCGTAGTTGGGGGGGGGACAGAGCAGTTCTTC. It specifies CASSVVGGGTEQFF. The chain links TRBV9 to TRBJ2-1; a possible D gene is TRBD2 (7 bases). The CDR3 has 14 residues. Trimming removed 0 bases from V and 10 bases from J, with 14 bases in between. The germline CDR1 and CDR2 sequences are SGDLS and YYNGEE.

The chain joins TRBV9 to TRBJ2-1; no reliable D call. Trimming removed 0 bases at V and 8 bases at J, with 9 bases between. This CDR3 region has 13 residues. Looked up from germline, CDR1 is SGDLS and CDR2 is YYNGEE. The CDR3 is CASSVATRDEQFF. In DNA form, the CDR3 reads TGTGCCAGCAGCGTAGCTACCCGGGATGAGCAGTTCTTC.

V and J are TRBV6-5 and TRBJ1-1; D is uncertain. With 6 bases removed from V and 0 bases from J, the gap between germline ends came to 14 bases. CDR1 is MNHEY and CDR2 is SVGAGI in the germline V gene. CDR3 length: 15 amino acids. This CDR3 reads CASRARVDMNTEAFF. CDR3 in DNA: TGTGCCAGCAGAGCCCGAGTAGACATGAACACTGAAGCTTTCTTT.

The CDR3 protein is CASSFERASGELFF. DNA of the CDR3: TGTGCCAGCAGCTTTGAGCGAGCATCCGGGGAGCTGTTTTTT. The rearrangement links TRBV13 to TRBJ2-2; no definite D call. V lost 3 bases to trimming and J lost 6 bases, with 11 bases between them. The CDR3 is 14 amino acids. Germline V CDR1 and CDR2: PRHDT, FYEKMQ (reference sequence).

V gene TRBV2 combines with J gene TRBJ2-2, with D unresolved. CDR3 size: 14 residues. Germline CDR1 and CDR2: SNHLY and FYNNEI. V was shortened by 4 bases and J by 0 bases, with 6 bases between the two germline ends. CDR3 in amino acids: CASSGLSNTGELFF. In nucleotides, the CDR3 is TGTGCCAGCAGTGGACTTTCGAACACCGGGGAGCTGTTTTTT.

The chain is built from TRBV7-9 and TRBJ2-1; 11 nucleotides align to TRBD2. The CDR3 contains 16 residues. CDR1 is SEHNR and CDR2 is FQNEAQ in the germline V gene (reference sequence). Trimming at V came to 0 bases and at J to 4 bases, leaving 2 bases not matched to a gene. This chain's CDR3 is CASSLATSGAYNEQFF. CDR3 DNA: TGTGCCAGCAGCTTAGCGACTAGCGGGGCTTACAATGAGCAGTTCTTC. Together with reference TRBV7-9 and TRBJ2-1, the CDR3 gives the full variable domain: DTGVSQNPRHKITKRGQNVTFRCDPISEHNRLYWYRQTLGQGPEFLTYFQNEAQLEKSRLLSDRFSAERPKGSFSTLEIQRTEQGDSAMYLCASSLATSGAYNEQFFGPGTRLTVL.

This clone was seen once. V is TRBV7-8 and J is TRBJ1-3; 7 nucleotides match TRBD1. Germline V lookup: CDR1 SGHVS, CDR2 FQNEAQ. V was pared by 4 bases and J by 2 bases, with 5 bases of the junction left unmatched. CDR3 length: 15 amino acids. The CDR3 is CASSYRDRTGNTIYF. CDR3 coding DNA: TGTGCCAGCAGCTACCGGGACAGAACTGGAAACACCATATATTTT.

The count of this clone is one. The rearrangement links TRBV5-1 to TRBJ2-1, with 7 bases matching TRBD2. V lost 0 bases to trimming and J lost 8 bases; unmatched junction nucleotides: 8. Germline V lookup: CDR1 SGHRS, CDR2 YFSETQ. This CDR3 comprises 15 residues. The chain's CDR3 is CASSLVPAGSYEQFF. In DNA form, the CDR3 reads TGCGCCAGCAGCTTGGTTCCAGCGGGGAGCTATGAGCAGTTCTTC.

The table lists this clone with a count of one. The chain joins TRBV4-2 to TRBJ2-7; D is possibly TRBD1 (5 bases). V shed 0 bases and J shed 2 bases, with 32 bases lying between them. Germline loops: CDR1 LGHNA, CDR2 YNFKEQ. This CDR3 spans 22 amino acids. CDR3 sequence: CASSQDQSILGAQSVLPYEQYF. Written as DNA, the CDR3 is TGTGCCAGCAGCCAAGACCAGTCAATTTTAGGGGCACAGTCGGTATTACCCTACGAGCAGTACTTC.

This rearrangement joins TRBV11-2 to TRBJ1-1, with a tentative D call TRBD1 (5 bases). CDR3 size: 13 residues. V was shortened by 5 bases and J by 10 bases, with 17 bases between the two germline ends. Germline CDR1 and CDR2: SGHAT and FQNNGV. The DNA for the CDR3 is TGTGCCAGCAGCACCCAGGCCTATAGGGGAGCTTTCTTT. The encoded protein is CASSTQAYRGAFF.

Worth noting for this clone: The DNA is left out, because the CDR3 cannot be placed on it with certainty; the CDR3 is given as TCRdb lists it. This chain links TRBV6-6 with TRBJ2-5; the table assigns TRBD2, which was not confirmed against the DNA. Ends included, the CDR3 has 11 residues. The germline CDR1 and CDR2 sequences are MNHNY and SVGAGI (reference sequence). The CDR3 reads CTYTCGETQYF.

The chain uses TRBV12-5 and TRBJ1-6; D possibly corresponds to TRBD1 (5 bases). Per germline, CDR1 LGHNT and CDR2 FRNRAP. The V and J ends lost 0 bases and 2 bases respectively, with 11 bases between them. The CDR3 is 17 amino acids. CDR3 DNA sequence: TGTGCTAGTGGTTTGGTGCCAGGGAGGACCTATAATTCACCCCTCCACTTT. It yields the protein CASGLVPGRTYNSPLHF.

This chain joins TRBV19 and TRBJ2-7; the D gene is possibly TRBD2 (6 bases). Per germline, CDR1 LNHDA and CDR2 SQIVND (reference sequence). The CDR3 has 14 amino acids. V was pared by 6 bases and J by 3 bases, with 15 bases between. The CDR3 protein is CASRMGQGGYEQYF. The DNA of the CDR3 is TGTGCCAGTAGGATGGGCCAGGGAGGCTACGAGCAGTACTTC. Together with reference TRBV19 and TRBJ2-7, the CDR3 gives the full variable domain: DGGITQSPKYLFRKEGQNVTLSCEQNLNHDAMYWYRQDPGQGLRLIYYSQIVNDFQKGDIAEGYSVSREKKESFPLTVTSAQKNPTAFYLCASRMGQGGYEQYFGPGTRLTVT.

The chain couples TRBV6-5 to TRBJ1-1, with no clear D. Trimming stripped 1 base from V and 3 bases from J, with 6 bases between. Germline-derived CDR1 and CDR2 are MNHEY and SVGAGI. The length of the CDR3 is 13 residues. The CDR3 DNA sequence: TGTGCCAGCAGTTACTTAACGGACACTGAAGCTTTCTTT. It codes for CASSYLTDTEAFF.

The J gene is TRBJ1-1, the V gene TRBV10-2, with D hard to call. Germline V lookup: CDR1 WSHSY, CDR2 SAAADI. The CDR3 runs 18 residues. Trimming removed 2 bases from V and 0 bases from J, with 19 bases in between. The CDR3 here is CASSERIYSGRVNTEAFF. The CDR3 DNA reads as TGCGCCAGCAGTGAGAGGATCTACAGTGGGAGGGTGAACACTGAAGCTTTCTTT.